Sequencing of this T cell receptor (beta chain) was carried out in a study of healthy donors' naive CD4 and CD8 T cells. Each TCR library used around 0.5 ug of total RNA and a linear amplification protocol. Each CDR3 protein is one row after TCRdb ran MiXCR on the reads. This sample carries 180,000 or so distinct CDR3 sequences, over 60% of them seen once, and the ten largest clones take less than 2.5%. About this clonotype: The antigen is undetermined.

Study-wide results and limits: The study did not address homeostatic proliferation effects in naive T cells. Around 13% of CD4/CD8 propensity variance appeared explained by V, J and CDR3 charge. Positive CDR3 charge linked to CD4+ cells, negative to CD8+ cells. Chains were not paired, since alpha and beta were sequenced in bulk.

CDR1 MNHNY and CDR2 SVGAGI come from the germline V gene (reference sequence). V lost 6 bases, J lost 1 base, and 4 bases stayed unmatched. This CDR3 has 14 residues. This chain joins TRBV6-6 and TRBJ1-1; 8 bases agree with TRBD1. This sequence was found in a pool of human donors in good health; the sample pools cells from several healthy donors. Sequencing was performed on naive CD4+ and CD8+ T cells sorted from blood, pooled from several donors. The CDR3 DNA reads TGTGCCAGCAGGATGACAGGGGCGAACACTGAAGCTTTCTTT. It codes for CASRMTGANTEAFF.